These 27 T cell receptor beta chains were all obtained from the same sample, sequenced in a study of T-cell reconstitution after alpha-beta-depleted transplantation in children. Preparation of the TCRbeta library involved a method that used unique molecular identifiers. TCRdb reprocessed the PCR reads with MiXCR, giving one entry per CDR3 protein. The profile shows hundreds of thousands of distinct CDR3 sequences, roughly 10% of them singletons. This sample comprised PBMCs, obtained before TCRalphabeta/CD19-depleted stem cell transplant. The receptors shown here come from a child younger than two with acute myeloid leukemia, due to receive a stem cell transplant.

This clonotype was detected many times. The chain recombines TRBV5-1 with TRBJ2-1; weak D call: TRBD1 (5 bases). The CDR3 extends over 13 amino acids. Germline CDR1 reads SGHRS; CDR2 reads YFSETQ. The V end lost 4 bases, the J end lost 9 bases, and 14 bases lay between the germline ends. The CDR3 DNA sequence: TGCGCCAGCAGCCCGGAAGGGGTGGGTGAGCAGTTCTTC. It yields the protein CASSPEGVGEQFF. The variable domain in full, completed from reference TRBV5-1 and TRBJ2-1, reads KAGVTQTPRYLIKTRGQQVTLSCSPISGHRSVSWYQQTPGQGLQFLFEYFSETQRNKGNFPGRFSGRQFSNSRSEMNVSTLELGDSALYLCASSPEGVGEQFFGPGTRLTVL.

This clonotype occurred a few times. The chain joins TRBV12-3 or TRBV12-4 to TRBJ2-1; D gene unclear. V was trimmed by 3 bases and J by 9 bases, leaving 15 bases between them. The CDR3 has 14 residues. Here the CDR3 reads CASSFGPSLGEQFF. The CDR3 nucleotides read TGTGCCAGCAGTTTCGGACCTAGTCTCGGTGAGCAGTTCTTC.

As for this clonotype: A much larger clone differs from this one at a single base, so this may be a read error. This rearrangement joins TRBV5-1 to TRBJ2-4; perhaps TRBD1 as D (6 bases). Germline V gives CDR1 SGHRS, CDR2 YFSETQ. CDR3 size: 15 residues. The ends were cut back, 4 bases at V and 3 bases at J, with 14 bases in the middle. CDR3 protein: CASSRDTTVKNIQYF. In nucleotides, the CDR3 is TGCGCCAGCAGCCGGGACACTACAGTCAAAAACATTCAGTACTTC.

This clonotype has ten or more counts. CDR3 sequence (DNA): TGTGCCAGCAGCGTAGGTAGCGGGACGGGGGAGCAGTACTTC. Protein product: CASSVGSGTGEQYF. The chain uses TRBV9 and TRBJ2-7; 8 positions match TRBD2. J gave up 7 bases and V 0 bases, and 6 bases lay outside the gene matches. The CDR3 covers 14 residues. CDR1 and CDR2 from the germline V gene are SGDLS and YYNGEE.

This clonotype turned up a few times. V is TRBV2 and J is TRBJ2-1, with 9 bases aligning to TRBD1. The CDR3 covers 17 residues. CDR1 is SNHLY and CDR2 is FYNNEI in the germline V gene. The junction had 17 bases not matched to a gene; V was cut back by 5 bases and J by 9 bases. As DNA, the CDR3 is TGTGCCAGCAGTCAGGAGGGCGGGACAGGGTTTATAGGTGAGCAGTTCTTC. It translates to CASSQEGGTGFIGEQFF.

Turning to this clonotype: This may stem from a read error, because a much larger clone lies one nucleotide away. The chain combines TRBV7-6 with TRBJ2-6; TRBD2 aligns across 12 bases. From germline, CDR1 is SGHVS and CDR2 FNYEAQ. The CDR3 loop spans 17 amino acids. CDR3 in amino acids: CASSLTSGSFGAYVLTF. Here the CDR3 DNA reads TGTGCCAGCAGCTTGACTAGCGGGAGTTTTGGGGCCTACGTCCTGACTTTC.

This clonotype was recorded at least ten times. V usage is TRBV20-1 and J usage is TRBJ2-1; 8 nucleotides align to TRBD2. The CDR3 consists of 15 residues. After removal of 0 bases from V and 7 bases from J, the junction contained 8 bases not matched to a gene. CDR1 and CDR2 from the germline V gene are DFQATT and SNEGSKA (reference sequence). CDR3 residues: CSARDGVSGVNEQFF. CDR3 bases: TGCAGTGCTAGAGATGGTGTTAGCGGGGTGAATGAGCAGTTCTTC.

This clonotype was seen at least ten times. This chain links TRBV5-1 with TRBJ2-1; 13 nucleotides match TRBD2. Germline V gives CDR1 SGHRS, CDR2 YFSETQ. Trimming at V came to 0 bases and at J to 5 bases, leaving 8 bases not matched to a gene. This CDR3 spans 18 amino acids. The CDR3, as DNA: TGCGCCAGCAGCTTGGCCCGTGGACTAGCGGGAGTCGACAATGAGCAGTTCTTC. Its protein is CASSLARGLAGVDNEQFF.

This clonotype was counted ten times or more. The chain uses TRBV14 and TRBJ2-1; D possibly corresponds to TRBD2 (5 bases). V lost 5 bases and J lost 10, with 15 bases in between. The V gene's germline CDR1 is SGHDN and CDR2 FVKESK. This CDR3 contains 13 residues. CDR3 residues: CASSIIPGREQFF. The CDR3 DNA follows: TGTGCCAGCAGCATAATACCGGGGAGAGAGCAGTTCTTC.

This chain links TRBV12-3 or TRBV12-4 with TRBJ2-2; no reliable D call. The ends were cut back, 2 bases at V and 6 bases at J, with 10 bases in the middle. The CDR3 totals 14 residues. The CDR3 protein is CASSLWVNSGELFF. The CDR3 nucleotides are TGTGCCAGCAGTTTATGGGTGAATTCCGGGGAGCTGTTTTTT.

This clonotype was counted at least ten times. V usage is TRBV5-5 and J usage is TRBJ1-1; the D is unclear. Trimming pared 1 base from V and 2 bases from J, leaving 9 bases between. The CDR3 spans 14 residues. The germline gives CDR1 SGHKS, CDR2 YYEKEE (reference sequence). In DNA form, the CDR3 reads TGTGCCAGCAGCTTGTCCCGGGGAAACACTGAAGCTTTCTTT. Its protein product is CASSLSRGNTEAFF.

This clonotype has a count of ten or more. The V call is TRBV9, the J call TRBJ2-7; maybe TRBD2 (5 bases). The CDR3 is 15 amino acids. V was trimmed by 0 bases and J by 0 bases, leaving 10 bases between them. Looked up from germline, CDR1 is SGDLS and CDR2 is YYNGEE. The CDR3 nucleotides read TGTGCCAGCAGCGTAGGCCCGGGAAGCTCCTACGAGCAGTACTTC. Its translation: CASSVGPGSSYEQYF.

This clonotype was detected many times. J is TRBJ2-4 and V is TRBV6-5; D uncertain. V lost 8 bases and J 9 bases, leaving 14 bases between the germline ends. CDR3 size: 12 residues. In germline, CDR1 is MNHEY, CDR2 SVGAGI. The CDR3: CASASPSSIQYF. CDR3 bases: TGTGCCAGCGCCAGTCCATCCTCCATTCAGTACTTC.

This clonotype showed up many times. The chain couples TRBV5-1 to TRBJ2-5, with 14 positions matching TRBD2. The CDR3 is made up of 15 amino acids. The ends lost 4 bases at V and 5 bases at J; junction bases unmatched: 4. CDR1 and CDR2 from the germline V gene are SGHRS and YFSETQ. The DNA of the CDR3 is TGCGCCAGCAGCGGGGGACTAGCGGGAGTTGAGACCCAGTACTTC. This translates into CASSGGLAGVETQYF.

The table lists this clonotype with many counts. J is TRBJ2-6 and V is TRBV20-1; D unresolved. Germline values: CDR1 DFQATT, CDR2 SNEGSKA (reference sequence). The CDR3 covers 13 residues. Trimming removed 1 base from V and 0 bases from J, with 1 base in between. The CDR3 here is CSARASGANVLTF. As DNA, the CDR3 is TGCAGTGCTAGAGCCTCTGGGGCCAACGTCCTGACTTTC.

This clonotype has a handful of counts. The rearrangement joins TRBV7-3 to TRBJ1-5; the D is unclear. Germline CDR1 SGHTA, CDR2 FQGTGA. This CDR3 is 12 amino acids long. Between the trimmed V and J ends, which lost 2 bases and 7 bases, there was a span of 6 bases. The CDR3 loop is CASSLECQPQHF. CDR3 in DNA: TGTGCCAGCAGCTTAGAGTGCCAGCCCCAGCATTTT.

This clonotype came up many times. This sequence joins TRBV2 and TRBJ2-1; possible D gene TRBD2, 5 bases. This CDR3 has 16 amino acids. Germline V gene data show CDR1 as SNHLY and CDR2 as FYNNEI. V was pared by 0 bases and J by 2 bases, with 11 bases between. The CDR3, as DNA: TGTGCCAGCAGTGAAGCGCAGCGGTTAACCTACAATGAGCAGTTCTTC. Encoded protein: CASSEAQRLTYNEQFF.

This clonotype was found a few times. The chain recombines TRBV28 with TRBJ2-7, with D maybe TRBD1 (6 bases). This CDR3 has 11 residues. The V gene lost 4 bases and the J gene lost 7 bases, with 8 bases spanning the gap. CDR1 and CDR2 from the germline V gene are MDHEN and SYDVKM. CDR3 nucleotides: TGTGCCAGCAGTTCAGGGGAAGAGCAGTACTTC. It yields the protein CASSSGEEQYF.

This chain connects TRBV12-3 or TRBV12-4 to TRBJ2-1; 10 bases match TRBD2. The V segment lost 11 bases and the J segment 8 bases; nucleotides outside the gene matches: 27. CDR3 size: 19 residues. CDR3 amino acids: CALSLARLAGGVAIDEQFF. For the CDR3, the DNA is TGTGCCCTCAGTTTAGCGCGGTTAGCGGGGGGTGTAGCCATCGATGAGCAGTTCTTC.

The V call is TRBV5-1, the J call TRBJ2-3; D is ambiguous. Looked up from germline, CDR1 is SGHRS and CDR2 is YFSETQ. The CDR3 is 16 residues long. V was pared by 0 bases and J by 0 bases, with 11 bases between. The chain's CDR3 is CASSLAVDPSTDTQYF. The CDR3 DNA follows: TGCGCCAGCAGCTTGGCCGTCGACCCTAGCACAGATACGCAGTATTTT. Full variable domain (rest looked up from reference TRBV5-1 and TRBJ2-3): KAGVTQTPRYLIKTRGQQVTLSCSPISGHRSVSWYQQTPGQGLQFLFEYFSETQRNKGNFPGRFSGRQFSNSRSEMNVSTLELGDSALYLCASSLAVDPSTDTQYFGPGTRLTVL.

Notes on this clonotype: A read error may be the cause here, since a much bigger clone is one base away. The chain is built from TRBV20-1 and TRBJ1-5; no reliable D call. The CDR3 is made up of 14 amino acids. Germline CDR1 reads DFQATT; CDR2 reads SNEGSKA (reference sequence). As DNA, the CDR3 is TGCACTGCCTCGGGCCCCTTTCATAATCAGCCCCAGCATTTT. This encodes CTASGPFHNQPQHF.

The sample holds many counts of this clonotype. The chain has TRBV5-1 and TRBJ1-1, with 7 bases matching TRBD1. Trimming at V came to 4 bases and at J to 5 bases, leaving 14 bases not matched to a gene. CDR1 is SGHRS and CDR2 is YFSETQ in the germline V gene. This CDR3 contains 16 residues. The CDR3 spells CASSPTGAVGETEAFF. For the CDR3, the DNA is TGCGCCAGCAGCCCCACAGGGGCGGTGGGTGAAACTGAAGCTTTCTTT.

This clonotype was observed at least ten times. V usage is TRBV6-1 and J usage is TRBJ2-2; D not resolved. The CDR3 consists of 13 residues. The germline gives CDR1 MNHNS, CDR2 SASEGT. Trimming pared 4 bases from V and 1 base from J, leaving 4 bases between. The CDR3 loop is CASSVRNTGELFF. CDR3 nucleotide sequence: TGTGCCAGCAGTGTCAGGAACACCGGGGAGCTGTTTTTT.

This clonotype was detected many times. Compared with germline, one end of the junction differs, possibly owing to a read error. This sequence joins TRBV7-4 and TRBJ2-7; weak D call: TRBD2 (6 bases). The germline V gene encodes CDR1 SGHVT and CDR2 SQSDAQ. The CDR3 is 10 amino acids. CDR3 region: CASRADYGHF. The CDR3 nucleotides read TGTGCCAGCAGGGCGGACTATGGGCACTTC.

Many counts were recorded for this clonotype. The J gene is TRBJ2-3, the V gene TRBV18; D gene uncertain. With 6 bases removed from V and 5 bases from J, the gap between germline ends came to 18 bases. The germline V gene encodes CDR1 KGHSH and CDR2 LQKENI. The CDR3 is 15 amino acids. CDR3 DNA: TGTGCCAGCTCCCTCCTCCCTGACGGGCAAGATACGCAGTATTTT. Amino acid sequence: CASSLLPDGQDTQYF.

The V call is TRBV4-2, the J call TRBJ2-7; 9 bases line up with TRBD2. The CDR3 has 15 residues. The J segment lost 0 bases and the V segment lost 4 bases, leaving 4 bases of the junction unmatched. Germline V CDR1 and CDR2: LGHNA, YNFKEQ. DNA of the CDR3: TGTGCCAGCAGCCCCAGGACTAGCGTCTCCTACGAGCAGTACTTC. This encodes CASSPRTSVSYEQYF.

The chain employs TRBV20-1 and TRBJ1-5, with 8 bases matching TRBD1. From germline, CDR1 is DFQATT and CDR2 SNEGSKA (reference sequence). The CDR3 consists of 14 residues. The trim removed 2 bases at V and 4 bases at J, leaving 4 bases unmatched. The CDR3 loop reads CSARPGTGNQPQHF. For the CDR3, the DNA is TGCAGTGCTAGACCCGGGACAGGTAATCAGCCCCAGCATTTT.